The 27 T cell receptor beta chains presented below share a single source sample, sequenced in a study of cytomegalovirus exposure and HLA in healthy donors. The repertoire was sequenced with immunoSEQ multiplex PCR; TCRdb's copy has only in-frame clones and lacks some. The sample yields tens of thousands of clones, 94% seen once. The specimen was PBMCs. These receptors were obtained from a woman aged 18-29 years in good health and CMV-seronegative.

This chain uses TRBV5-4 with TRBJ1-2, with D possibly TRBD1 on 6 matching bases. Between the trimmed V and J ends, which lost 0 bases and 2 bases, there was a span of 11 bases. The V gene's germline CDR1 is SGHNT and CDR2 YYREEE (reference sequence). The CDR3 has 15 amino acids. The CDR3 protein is CASSLAGDANYGYTF. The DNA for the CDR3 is TGTGCCAGCAGCTTGGCAGGGGACGCAAACTATGGCTACACCTTC.

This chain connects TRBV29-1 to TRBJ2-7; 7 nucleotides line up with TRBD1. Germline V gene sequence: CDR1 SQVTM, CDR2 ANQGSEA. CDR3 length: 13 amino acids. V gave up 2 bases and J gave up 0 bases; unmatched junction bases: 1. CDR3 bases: TGCAGCGTTGAATGGGACAGCTCCTACGAGCAGTACTTC. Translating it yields CSVEWDSSYEQYF.

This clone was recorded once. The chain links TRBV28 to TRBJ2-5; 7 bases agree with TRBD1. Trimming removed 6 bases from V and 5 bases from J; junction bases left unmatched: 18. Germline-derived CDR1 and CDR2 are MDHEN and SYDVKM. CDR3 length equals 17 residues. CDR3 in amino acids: CASRLDRDLAPSETQYF. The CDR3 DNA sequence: TGTGCCAGCAGACTAGACAGGGACCTGGCCCCAAGCGAGACCCAGTACTTC.

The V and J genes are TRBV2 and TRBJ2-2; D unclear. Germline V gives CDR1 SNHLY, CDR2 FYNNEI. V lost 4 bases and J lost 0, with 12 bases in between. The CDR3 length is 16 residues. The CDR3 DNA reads TGTGCCAGCAGTGTGTCAGACGACTCGAACACCGGGGAGCTGTTTTTT. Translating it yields CASSVSDDSNTGELFF. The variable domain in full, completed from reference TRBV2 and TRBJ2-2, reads EPEVTQTPSHQVTQMGQEVILRCVPISNHLYFYWYRQILGQKVEFLVSFYNNEISEKSEIFDDQFSVERPDGSNFTLKIRSTKLEDSAMYFCASSVSDDSNTGELFFGEGSRLTVL.

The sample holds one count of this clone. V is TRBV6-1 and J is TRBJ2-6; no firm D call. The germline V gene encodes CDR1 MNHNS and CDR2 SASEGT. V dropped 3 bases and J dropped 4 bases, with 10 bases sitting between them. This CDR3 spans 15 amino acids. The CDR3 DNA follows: TGTGCCAGCAGTGATATGAGTACCGGGGCCAACGTCCTGACTTTC. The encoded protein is CASSDMSTGANVLTF.

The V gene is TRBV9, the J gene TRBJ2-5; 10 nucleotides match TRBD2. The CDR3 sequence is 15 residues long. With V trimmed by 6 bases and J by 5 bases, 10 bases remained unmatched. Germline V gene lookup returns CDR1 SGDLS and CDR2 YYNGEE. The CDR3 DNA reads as TGTGCCAGCAACTTAGCGGGGGGCCGGGGGGAGACCCAGTACTTC. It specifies CASNLAGGRGETQYF.

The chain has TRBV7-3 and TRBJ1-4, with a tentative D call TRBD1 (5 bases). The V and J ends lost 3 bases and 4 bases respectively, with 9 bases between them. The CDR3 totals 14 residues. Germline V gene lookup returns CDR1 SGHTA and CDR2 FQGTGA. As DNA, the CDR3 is TGTGCCAGCAGCTTGGACACAAGTAATGAAAAACTGTTTTTT. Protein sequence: CASSLDTSNEKLFF. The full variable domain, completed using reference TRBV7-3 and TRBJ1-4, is GAGVSQTPSNKVTEKGKYVELRCDPISGHTALYWYRQSLGQGPEFLIYFQGTGAADDSGLPNDRFFAVRPEGSVSTLKIQRTERGDSAVYLCASSLDTSNEKLFFGSGTQLSVL.

The CDR3 DNA reads TGTGCCAGCAGCTTAAGGACAGGGGTCTACGAGCAGTACTTC. Its protein product is CASSLRTGVYEQYF. The gene calls are TRBV7-3 and TRBJ2-7; 9 positions match TRBD1. The germline gives CDR1 SGHTA, CDR2 FQGTGA. There are 14 residues in the CDR3. V shed 1 base, J shed 3 bases, and the junction held 1 base outside the gene matches.

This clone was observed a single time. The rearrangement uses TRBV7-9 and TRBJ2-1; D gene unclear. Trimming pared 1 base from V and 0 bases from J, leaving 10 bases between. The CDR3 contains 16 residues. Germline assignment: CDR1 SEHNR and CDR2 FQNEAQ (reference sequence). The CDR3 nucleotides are TGTGCCAGCAGCTTAGTTCTTGAGCCCTCCTACAATGAGCAGTTCTTC. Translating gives CASSLVLEPSYNEQFF.

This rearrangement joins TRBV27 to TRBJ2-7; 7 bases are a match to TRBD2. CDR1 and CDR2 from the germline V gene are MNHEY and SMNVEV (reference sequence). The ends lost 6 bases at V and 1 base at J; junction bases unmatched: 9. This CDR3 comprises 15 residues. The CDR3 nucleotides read TGTGCCAGCAGATACTGGGCTAGCGGTTCCTACGAGCAGTACTTC. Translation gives CASRYWASGSYEQYF.

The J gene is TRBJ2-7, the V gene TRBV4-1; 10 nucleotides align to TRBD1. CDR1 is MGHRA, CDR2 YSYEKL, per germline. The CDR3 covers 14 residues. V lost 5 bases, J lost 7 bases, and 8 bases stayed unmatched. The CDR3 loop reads CASSSPGTGVEQYF. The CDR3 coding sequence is TGCGCCAGCAGCTCACCCGGGACAGGGGTTGAGCAGTACTTC.

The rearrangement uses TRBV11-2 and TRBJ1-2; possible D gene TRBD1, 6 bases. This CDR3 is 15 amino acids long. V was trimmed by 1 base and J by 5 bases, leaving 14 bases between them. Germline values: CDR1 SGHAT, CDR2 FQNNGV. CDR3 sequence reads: CASSLVGGQSYGYTF. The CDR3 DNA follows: TGTGCCAGCAGCTTAGTTGGCGGACAGAGTTATGGCTACACCTTC.

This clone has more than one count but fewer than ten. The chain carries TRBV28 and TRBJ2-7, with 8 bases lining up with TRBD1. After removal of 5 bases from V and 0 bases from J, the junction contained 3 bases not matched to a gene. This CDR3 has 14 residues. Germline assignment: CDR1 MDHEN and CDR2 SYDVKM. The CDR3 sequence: CASSGQGGSYEQYF. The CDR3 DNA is TGTGCCAGCAGTGGACAGGGAGGCTCCTACGAGCAGTACTTC.

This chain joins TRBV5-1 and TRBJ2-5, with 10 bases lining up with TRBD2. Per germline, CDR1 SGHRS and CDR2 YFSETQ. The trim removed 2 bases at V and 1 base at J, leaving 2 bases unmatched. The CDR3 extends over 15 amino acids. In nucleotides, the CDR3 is TGCGCCAGCAGCTTTATAGCGGGGGGCCAAGAGACCCAGTACTTC. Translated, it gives CASSFIAGGQETQYF.

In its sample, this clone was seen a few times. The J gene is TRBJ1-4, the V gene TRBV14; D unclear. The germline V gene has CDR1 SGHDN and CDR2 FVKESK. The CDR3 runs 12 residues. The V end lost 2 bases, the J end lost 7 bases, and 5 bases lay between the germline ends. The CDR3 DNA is TGTGCCAGCAGCCAAAACTCTGAAAAACTGTTTTTT. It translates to CASSQNSEKLFF.

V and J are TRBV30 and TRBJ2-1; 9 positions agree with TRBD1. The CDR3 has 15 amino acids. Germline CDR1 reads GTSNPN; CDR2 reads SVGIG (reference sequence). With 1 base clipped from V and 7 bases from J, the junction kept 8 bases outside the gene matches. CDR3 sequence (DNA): TGTGCCTGGAGTGAAGGGGACAGGGCCGGGAATGAGCAGTTCTTC. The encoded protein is CAWSEGDRAGNEQFF.

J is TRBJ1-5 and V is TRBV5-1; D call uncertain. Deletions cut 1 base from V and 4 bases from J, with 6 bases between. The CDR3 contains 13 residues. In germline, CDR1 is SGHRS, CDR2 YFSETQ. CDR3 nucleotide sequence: TGCGCCAGCAGCTTGTACATAAATCAGCCCCAGCATTTT. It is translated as CASSLYINQPQHF.

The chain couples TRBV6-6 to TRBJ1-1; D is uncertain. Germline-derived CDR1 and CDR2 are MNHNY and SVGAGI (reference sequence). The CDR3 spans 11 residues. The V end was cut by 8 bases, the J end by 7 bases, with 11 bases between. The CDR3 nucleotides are TGTGCCAGCGGAAGAGGGATTGAAGCTTTCTTT. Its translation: CASGRGIEAFF.

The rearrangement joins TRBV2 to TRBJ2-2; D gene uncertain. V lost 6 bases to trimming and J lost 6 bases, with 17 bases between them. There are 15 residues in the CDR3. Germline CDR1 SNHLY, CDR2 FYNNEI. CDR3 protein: CASSPGINGPGELFF. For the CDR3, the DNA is TGTGCCAGCAGCCCAGGAATAAACGGCCCCGGGGAGCTGTTTTTT. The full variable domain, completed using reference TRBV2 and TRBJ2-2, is EPEVTQTPSHQVTQMGQEVILRCVPISNHLYFYWYRQILGQKVEFLVSFYNNEISEKSEIFDDQFSVERPDGSNFTLKIRSTKLEDSAMYFCASSPGINGPGELFFGEGSRLTVL.

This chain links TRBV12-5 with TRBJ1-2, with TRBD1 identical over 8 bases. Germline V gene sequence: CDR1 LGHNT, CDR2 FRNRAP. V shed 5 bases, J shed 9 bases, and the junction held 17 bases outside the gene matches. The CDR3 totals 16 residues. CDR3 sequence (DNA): TGTGCTAGTGGTAGCAGGACAGGGACCCTCACGACCAGCTACACCTTC. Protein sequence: CASGSRTGTLTTSYTF.

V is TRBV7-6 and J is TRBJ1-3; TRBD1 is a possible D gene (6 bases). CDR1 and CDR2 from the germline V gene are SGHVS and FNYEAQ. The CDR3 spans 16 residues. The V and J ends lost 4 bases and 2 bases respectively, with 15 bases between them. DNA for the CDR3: TGTGCCAGCAGCTCCAGACCCCCAGGGGCTGGAAACACCATATATTTT. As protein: CASSSRPPGAGNTIYF.

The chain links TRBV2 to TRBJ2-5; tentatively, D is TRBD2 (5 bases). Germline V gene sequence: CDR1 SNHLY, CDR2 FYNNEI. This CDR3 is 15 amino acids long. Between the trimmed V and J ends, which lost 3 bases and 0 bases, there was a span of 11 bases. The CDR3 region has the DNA TGTGCCAGCAGTGAGATTAGCGTAAACCAAGAGACCCAGTACTTC. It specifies CASSEISVNQETQYF.

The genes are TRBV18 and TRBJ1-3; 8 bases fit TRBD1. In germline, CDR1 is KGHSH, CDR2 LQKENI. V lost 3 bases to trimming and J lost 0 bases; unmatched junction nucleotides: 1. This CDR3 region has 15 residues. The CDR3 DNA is TGTGCCAGCTCACCCGGGACAGGCTCTGGAAACACCATATATTTT. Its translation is CASSPGTGSGNTIYF.

As DNA, the CDR3 is TGTGCCAGCAGCTTAGGGGCAGGGCTCTATGGCTACACCTTC. This gives the protein CASSLGAGLYGYTF. The chain has TRBV7-8 and TRBJ1-2, with D possibly matching TRBD1 (5 bases). CDR1 is SGHVS and CDR2 is FQNEAQ in the germline V gene. Between the trimmed V and J ends, which lost 1 base and 4 bases, there was a span of 10 bases. The CDR3 is made up of 14 amino acids.

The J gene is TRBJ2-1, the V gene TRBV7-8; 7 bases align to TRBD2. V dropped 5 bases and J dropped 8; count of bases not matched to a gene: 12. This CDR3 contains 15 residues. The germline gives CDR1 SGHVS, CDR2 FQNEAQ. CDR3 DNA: TGTGCCAGCAGCGCAGCGGGAATCAGGACGTATGAGCAGTTCTTC. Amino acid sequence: CASSAAGIRTYEQFF. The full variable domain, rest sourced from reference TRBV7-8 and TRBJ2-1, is GAGVSQSPRYKVAKRGQDVALRCDPISGHVSLFWYQQALGQGPEFLTYFQNEAQLDKSGLPSDRFFAERPEGSVSTLKIQRTQQEDSAVYLCASSAAGIRTYEQFFGPGTRLTVL.

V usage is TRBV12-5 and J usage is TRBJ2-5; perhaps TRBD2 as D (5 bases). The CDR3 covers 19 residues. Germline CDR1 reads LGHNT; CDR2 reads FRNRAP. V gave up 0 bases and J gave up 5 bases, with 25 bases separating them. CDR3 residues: CASGLVGVVLAESGETQYF. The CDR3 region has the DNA TGTGCTAGTGGTTTGGTCGGGGTGGTATTGGCGGAGAGTGGGGAGACCCAGTACTTC.

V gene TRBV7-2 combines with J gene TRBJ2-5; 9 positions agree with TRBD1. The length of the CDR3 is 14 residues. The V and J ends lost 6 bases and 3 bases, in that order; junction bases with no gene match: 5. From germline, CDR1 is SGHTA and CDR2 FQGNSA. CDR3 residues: CASSPRTGEETQYF. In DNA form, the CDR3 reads TGTGCCAGCAGTCCCCGGACAGGGGAAGAGACCCAGTACTTC. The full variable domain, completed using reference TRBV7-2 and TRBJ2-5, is GAGVSQSPSNKVTEKGKDVELRCDPISGHTALYWYRQSLGQGLEFLIYFQGNSAPDKSGLPSDRFSAERTGGSVSTLTIQRTQQEDSAVYLCASSPRTGEETQYFGPGTRLLVL.